This entry features one T cell receptor (beta chain) sequence. The data were produced by immunoSEQ multiplex PCR, yet TCRdb's version contains in-frame clones alone and is incomplete. The data hold some 22,000 clones, with over 40% observed a single time. The data stem from a study of graft-versus-host responses after intestinal transplantation. Responders labeled with CFSE (roughly 200,000) were plated with roughly 200,000 irradiated, violet-dye-labeled stimulators. Germline CDR1 is SGHTA and CDR2 is FQGNSA. V trimming: 5 bases; J trimming: 3 bases; junction bases outside the gene matches: 12. The CDR3 is 19 amino acids.

The V call is TRBV7-2, the J call TRBJ2-1, with 14 bases fitting TRBD2. This receptor was taken from a human patient who received an intestinal transplant. The sequenced sample was alloreactive CD8+ T cells from a mixed lymphocyte reaction culture, obtained before intestinal transplant. The sample's subset: CFSE-low proliferating T cells sorted from approximately 6-day pre-transplant mixed lymphocyte reaction (GvH or HvG direction). The CDR3 sequence is CASSLEGLAGALGYNEQFF. The CDR3 DNA follows: TGTGCCAGCAGCCTCGAGGGACTAGCGGGAGCCCTTGGCTACAATGAGCAGTTCTTC.